The subject of this entry is one T cell receptor (beta chain). Its antigen is as yet unknown. The read halts 3 residues ahead of the CDR3 end, with the missing end drawn from the germline J gene. Most patients and controls had Caucasian heritage. The entry originates in a study of T cell clonality in common variable immunodeficiency. Study observations and caveats: TCRbeta clonality was increased in CVID versus healthy controls.

CVID and control samples used equivalent genomic DNA input. Sequencing used immunoSEQ multiplex PCR; TCRdb keeps in-frame clones, though not all of them. The sample presents some 50,000 clones, none singletons. CDR1 WSHSY and CDR2 SAAADI come from the germline V gene. Trimming at V came to 3 bases and at J to 4 bases, leaving 6 bases not matched to a gene. There are 15 residues in the CDR3. The sequencing sample was made of peripheral blood mononuclear cells. This receptor was taken from a person between 18 and 75 years old in good health. V usage is TRBV10-2 and J usage is TRBJ2-3; the match to TRBD2 covers 8 bases. The CDR3 loop is CASSEGGTRSDTQYF. Incomplete CDR3 DNA: TGCGCCAGCAGTGAAGGGGGGACTAGGTCAGATACG.